This TCR beta chain was found in a study of blood T cell repertoires in COVID-19. Across the study: The cDNA or gDNA used as material had been derived from T cells, B-cell-depleted T cells, or PBMCs.

Per germline, CDR1 SGDLS and CDR2 YYNGEE. This CDR3 contains 12 residues. Study processing details: How many nucleated cells were present was estimated from reference gene primer amplification. Here immunoSEQ multiplex PCR was the method, and the copy in TCRdb shows in-frame clones only, minus some. V, J and clone size reflect that table, while D and trimming were determined from the DNA. The sample consists of around 150,000 clones, more than 75% of them appearing once. On this clone: One end of the junction does not line up with germline, which may come from a read error.

This chain joins TRBV9 and TRBJ1-2; D is perhaps TRBD1 (5 bases). The sequenced sample consisted of peripheral blood. This clonotype originated in a man aged 35-49 years with acute or convalescent COVID-19. CDR3 nucleotide sequence: TGTGCCAGCAGCGTAGGGGGCAGTCTGGTCCACTTC. It codes for CASSVGGSLVHF.